Listed below are T cell receptor beta chains from one sample, sequenced in a study of T cell responses to AZD1222 COVID-19 vaccine. Using immunoSEQ multiplex PCR, the repertoire was profiled, and TCRdb retains in-frame clones only, with some absent. Among about 140,000 clones listed, about 90% were seen once. This sample comprised peripheral blood, obtained 28 days after the second dose of the MenACWY control vaccine. These receptors came from an adult who received the MenACWY meningococcal vaccine as a control. CDR3s leave out the opening cysteine and the closing phenylalanine or tryptophan.

v_call cdr3_aa
TRBV6-2/TRBV6-3 ASSYHGTAKAF
TRBV29-1 SVGTGDNEKLF
TRBV29-1 SASTGGFYEQY
TRBV19 ASSIEGLDTQY
TRBV6-1 ASSENGDRDTEAF
TRBV12-5 ASAQGGQPQH
TRBV7-9 ASSLDMPLNYGYT
TRBV28 ASSLLRQPQH
TRBV12-3/TRBV12-4 ASSLNSGGELF
TRBV28 ASSLSAVRGEQY
TRBV28 ASSPQGGSYNEQF
TRBV2 ASSAVSANTEAF
TRBV28 ASSPNYNRAGTGELF
TRBV7-9 ASSDETGTAAYGYT
TRBV5-1 ASSLVRGENIQY
TRBV11-1 ASSTSGNRNEQF
TRBV6-5 ASRSQGVGTEAF
TRBV7-2 ASSHIVAGGPPTQY
TRBV18 ASSSRVYTGELF
TRBV24-1 ATSTPRAGGGGEQF
TRBV5-1 ASSLAANYNEQF
TRBV6-5 ANAPVGGPGNTIY
TRBV11-2 ASSPQGGTYEQY
TRBV10-2 ASSEWGGSNQPQH
TRBV19 ASSIDGPGTGGNTEAF
TRBV4-3 ASSQHLRGSNQPQH
TRBV6-5 ASKLGRAGEQY
TRBV5-4 ASSRGGSGGYNSPLH
TRBV9 ASSPRAFRTGELF
TRBV10-2 ASSAGLHLTYNEQF